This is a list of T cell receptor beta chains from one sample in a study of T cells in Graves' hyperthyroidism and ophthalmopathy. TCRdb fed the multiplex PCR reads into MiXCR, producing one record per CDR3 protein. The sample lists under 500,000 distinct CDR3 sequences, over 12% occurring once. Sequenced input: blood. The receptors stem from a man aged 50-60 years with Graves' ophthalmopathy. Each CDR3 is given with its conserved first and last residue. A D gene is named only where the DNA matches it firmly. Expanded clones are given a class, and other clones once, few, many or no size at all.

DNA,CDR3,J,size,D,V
TGTGCCAGCAGCTTGGGGCCATCGAACCCCTACGAGCAGTACTTC,CASSLGPSNPYEQYF,TRBJ2-7,many,-,TRBV5-6
TGCAGTGCTAGAGGACGGTTAACAGGGGAGACCCAGTACTTC,CSARGRLTGETQYF,TRBJ2-5,many,-,TRBV20-1
TGCAGCGTTACCGGGACTAGCGGCTACAATGAGCAGTTCTTC,CSVTGTSGYNEQFF,TRBJ2-1,-,TRBD2,TRBV29-1
TGCAGCGTTGAAAGGTTGGGCTCCTACGAGCAGTACTTC,CSVERLGSYEQYF,TRBJ2-7,few,-,TRBV29-1
TGTGCCAGCAGCTTAGGGACTGAGGGAGGATATTTT,CASSLGTEGGYF,TRBJ1-3,few,-,TRBV7-9
TGTGCCTGGAGTTTCGGACAGGGAACAGATACGCAGTATTTT,CAWSFGQGTDTQYF,TRBJ2-3,few,TRBD1,TRBV30
TGTGCCAGCATCTTTCCGTTCGAGGAGCGGGGGAACTATGGCTACACCTTC,CASIFPFEERGNYGYTF,TRBJ1-2,-,-,TRBV7-3
TGTGCCAGCAGGTCGGGACTAGCGGGAGGGCTCGGGGATACGCAGTATTTT,CASRSGLAGGLGDTQYF,TRBJ2-3,many,TRBD2,TRBV28
TGTGCCAGCAGCTCAAGACTAGCGGGAGCGGTCGGGGAGCTGTTTTTT,CASSSRLAGAVGELFF,TRBJ2-2,many,TRBD2,TRBV11-2
TGTGCCAGCACCAATGGACGGAAGTCCTACGAGCAGTACTTC,CASTNGRKSYEQYF,TRBJ2-7,many,-,TRBV3-1
TGTGCCACCCAGGACAGGGAGTCCCAAGAGACCCAGTACTTC,CATQDRESQETQYF,TRBJ2-5,many,TRBD1,TRBV10-3
TGTGCCAGCAGTTACTTAAGGGACAGGGCTCTCGGGGTCCCGGGCGAGCAGTACTTC,CASSYLRDRALGVPGEQYF,TRBJ2-7,many,TRBD1,TRBV6-6
TGTGCCAGCAGCTTGGACACCGGGTGGAACATTCAGTACTTC,CASSLDTGWNIQYF,TRBJ2-4,few,-,TRBV7-9
TGCAGCGTCGGGACTAGTCCCTACGAGCAGTACTTC,CSVGTSPYEQYF,TRBJ2-7,many,TRBD2,TRBV29-1
TGTGCCAGCGGACGATACACTGAAGCTTTCTTT,CASGRYTEAFF,TRBJ1-1,few,-,TRBV6-2/TRBV6-3
TGTGCCAGCAGTTTATGGGGTTCCGCGAGCTCCTACGAGCAGTACTTC,CASSLWGSASSYEQYF,TRBJ2-7,many,-,TRBV28
TGTGCCAGCAGCCAAGAAACAGGGTTGTTAACTGGAAACACCATATATTTT,CASSQETGLLTGNTIYF,TRBJ1-3,many,-,TRBV3-1
TGTGCCAGCAGTCCAGGGGTCAATTCACCCCTCCACTTT,CASSPGVNSPLHF,TRBJ1-6,many,-,TRBV6-1
TGTGCCAGCACCGCGGACAGGGGTTGGAATCAGCCCCAGCATTTT,CASTADRGWNQPQHF,TRBJ1-5,many,TRBD1,TRBV18
TGTGCCAGCCAGACAGGGGTCGTTAACATTCAGTACTTC,CASQTGVVNIQYF,TRBJ2-4,-,TRBD1,TRBV28
TGTGCCAGCAGCGTCACCCGACAGAACGGGGAGCTGTTTTTT,CASSVTRQNGELFF,TRBJ2-2,few,-,TRBV9
TGTGCCAGCAGTCAAACCATGGGGTCTGAGCAGTTCTTC,CASSQTMGSEQFF,TRBJ2-1,few,-,TRBV6-1
TGTGCCAGCAGTTTAGAGGGTAGCGGGAGTACTTACGAGCAGTACTTC,CASSLEGSGSTYEQYF,TRBJ2-7,many,TRBD2,TRBV12-3/TRBV12-4
TGTGCCAGCAGCTTAGTTTCCCAACAAATGGGAGATACGCAGTATTTT,CASSLVSQQMGDTQYF,TRBJ2-3,few,-,TRBV7-9
TGTGCCAGCAGTTTCAGAATTTGGTGGACAGTAAGTAATCAGCCCCAGCATTTT,CASSFRIWWTVSNQPQHF,TRBJ1-5,many,-,TRBV28
TGTGCCAGCAGCCCGAGCCCTTCCGGACAGCCCCAGCATTTT,CASSPSPSGQPQHF,TRBJ1-5,many,-,TRBV11-3
TGTGCCAGCAGTCAACAGCGACTAGGGGGCTACACCTTC,CASSQQRLGGYTF,TRBJ1-2,few,-,TRBV28
TGTGCCAGCAGGCGGGACAAGACCTATGGCTACACCTTC,CASRRDKTYGYTF,TRBJ1-2,many,-,TRBV3-1
TGTGCCAGCAGTGCTAGCGGGAGCTACAATGAGCAGTTCTTC,CASSASGSYNEQFF,TRBJ2-1,many,TRBD2,TRBV2
TGTGCCAGCAGTTTTGTCCTACAGGGTTTCACCGGGGAGCTGTTTTTT,CASSFVLQGFTGELFF,TRBJ2-2,-,-,TRBV27
TGTGCCAGCAGCTTGCCCGGGACTAGCGGGAAGGCCTACAATGAGCAGTTCTTC,CASSLPGTSGKAYNEQFF,TRBJ2-1,many,TRBD2,TRBV5-8
TGTGCCAGCAGTTACAGGTTGTTGGACACCGGGGAGCTGTTTTTT,CASSYRLLDTGELFF,TRBJ2-2,-,-,TRBV6-4
TGTGCCAGCAGCTGGGGAGGGACGGGAAAACTGTTTTTT,CASSWGGTGKLFF,TRBJ1-4,many,-,TRBV12-3/TRBV12-4
TGTGCCAGCAGTGAGACCATTATTAGGGACAATGAGCAGTTCTTC,CASSETIIRDNEQFF,TRBJ2-1,few,-,TRBV6-1
TGTGCCAGCAGCCAACACCCAAGCAGGGTCGGGGGTGAATCACCCCTCCACTTT,CASSQHPSRVGGESPLHF,TRBJ1-6,few,-,TRBV3-1
TGCAGTGCTAGAAGCATTCCAAGGGTTGAGCAGTTCTTC,CSARSIPRVEQFF,TRBJ2-1,many,-,TRBV20-1
TGTGCCAGCCAACTAGCGGGAGTTTCCTACGAGCAGTACTTC,CASQLAGVSYEQYF,TRBJ2-7,few,TRBD2,TRBV6-1
TGTGCCAGCAGTTACCGGACTAGCGGTACCAATGAGCAGTTCTTC,CASSYRTSGTNEQFF,TRBJ2-1,many,TRBD2,TRBV6-5
TGTGCCAGCAGTTACACCGCGACAGGGGCTGACTATGGCTACACCTTC,CASSYTATGADYGYTF,TRBJ1-2,few,TRBD1,TRBV6-5
TGTGCCAGCAGCTTAGGGGAAAAAGAGACCCAGTACTTC,CASSLGEKETQYF,TRBJ2-5,many,-,TRBV7-8
TGTGCCAGCAGTTTATCGTGGGCGGATCAGCCCCAGCATTTT,CASSLSWADQPQHF,TRBJ1-5,-,-,TRBV27